This T cell receptor beta chain comes out of a study of blood T cell repertoires in COVID-19. Looking at the study overall: COVID-19 samples, acute and convalescent, were from the United States, Italy and Spain. PBMCs, B-cell-depleted T cells, or T cells provided the cDNA or gDNA that made up the material.

The CDR3 has 18 residues. Germline assignment: CDR1 LGHDT and CDR2 YNNKEL (reference sequence). Trimming took 2 bases from V and 6 from J; bases not matched to a gene: 17. In the original analysis: Using reference gene primer amplification, nucleated cell counts were estimated. Sequencing was performed with immunoSEQ multiplex PCR; in TCRdb, only in-frame clones are kept and a portion is missing. From that table come the V and J calls and clone size; the DNA was used to work out D and trimming. Of approximately 65,000 clones in the sample, roughly 89% were seen once. This clonotype originated in a woman in her forties or fifties with active COVID-19. The chain has TRBV3-1 (or the pseudogene TRBV3-2) and TRBJ2-3; 7 bases align to TRBD2. The sequenced material came from peripheral blood. CDR3 sequence (DNA): TGTGCCAGCAGCCAAAGCCACAACCGTCGCAGCGGGGAGGATACGCAGTATTTT. The encoded protein is CASSQSHNRRSGEDTQYF.